This T cell receptor beta chain was sequenced in a study of cytomegalovirus exposure and HLA in healthy donors. CDR3 length: 14 amino acids. Use of 60 Vbeta and 13 Jbeta primers characterized the PCR. Some clones are missing from TCRdb's copy, which holds only in-frame ones; the method was immunoSEQ multiplex PCR. The sample has 90,000 to 120,000 clones, roughly 82% seen once. The rearrangement uses TRBV21-1 and TRBJ1-5; no check of the table's D call, TRBD1, against the DNA was made. TRBV21-1 is assigned pseudogene status. The receptor's source is a man aged 25-40 years in good health and CMV-seropositive. The sequencing input was PBMCs. The CDR3 protein is CASSLTDREQPQHF. The CDR3 DNA reads TGTGCCAGCAGCCTCACGGACAGGGAACAGCCCCAGCATTTT.